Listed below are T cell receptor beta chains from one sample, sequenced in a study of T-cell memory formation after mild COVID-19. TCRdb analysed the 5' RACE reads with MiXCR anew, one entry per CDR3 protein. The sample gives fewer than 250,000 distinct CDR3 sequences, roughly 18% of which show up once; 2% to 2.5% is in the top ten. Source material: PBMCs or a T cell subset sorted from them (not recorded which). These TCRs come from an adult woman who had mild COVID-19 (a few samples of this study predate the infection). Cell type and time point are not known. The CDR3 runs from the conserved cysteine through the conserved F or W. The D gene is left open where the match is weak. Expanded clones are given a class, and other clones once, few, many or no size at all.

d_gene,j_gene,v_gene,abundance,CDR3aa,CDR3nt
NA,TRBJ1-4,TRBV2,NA,CASSEGAGREKLFF,TGTGCCAGCAGTGAAGGGGCAGGACGGGAAAAACTGTTTTTT
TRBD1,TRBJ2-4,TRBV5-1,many,CASSLDGTGGGNIQYF,TGCGCCAGCAGCTTGGATGGTACAGGGGGCGGAAACATTCAGTACTTC
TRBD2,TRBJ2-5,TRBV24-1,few,CATSDLGIAGGTKETQYF,TGTGCCACCAGTGATTTGGGAATAGCGGGGGGGACAAAAGAGACCCAGTACTTC
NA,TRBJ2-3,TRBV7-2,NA,CASSLVVLSTDTQYF,TGTGCCAGCAGCTTAGTAGTCTTAAGCACAGATACGCAGTATTTT
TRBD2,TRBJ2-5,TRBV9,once,CASSVGVTSTETQYF,TGTGCCAGCAGCGTAGGGGTGACTAGCACAGAGACCCAGTACTTC
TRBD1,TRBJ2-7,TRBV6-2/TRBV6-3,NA,CASSRTGGHEQYF,TGTGCCAGCAGTCGTACAGGGGGCCACGAGCAGTACTTC
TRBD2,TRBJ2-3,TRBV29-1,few,CSVTLAGTDTQYF,TGCAGCGTTACTCTAGCGGGCACAGATACGCAGTATTTT
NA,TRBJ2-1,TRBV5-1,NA,CASSTYGDSNNEQFF,TGCGCCAGCAGCACCTACGGGGACTCAAACAATGAGCAGTTCTTC
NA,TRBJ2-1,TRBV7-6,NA,CASSLPDGPYEQFF,TGTGCCAGCAGCTTGCCAGACGGTCCCTATGAGCAGTTCTTC
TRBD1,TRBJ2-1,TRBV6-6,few,CASIRQGAYEQFF,TGTGCCAGCATACGACAGGGGGCTTATGAGCAGTTCTTC
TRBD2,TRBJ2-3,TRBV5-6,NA,CASSLDLRGKSTDTQYF,TGTGCCAGCAGCTTGGATTTGCGGGGGAAAAGCACAGATACGCAGTATTTT
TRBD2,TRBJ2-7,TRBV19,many,CASSSGLADEQYF,TGTGCCAGTAGTAGCGGACTAGCTGACGAGCAGTACTTC
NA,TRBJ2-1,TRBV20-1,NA,CSAREFSSYNEQFF,TGCAGTGCTAGAGAATTCAGCTCCTACAATGAGCAGTTCTTC
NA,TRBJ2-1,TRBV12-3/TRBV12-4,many,CASSLGGEQFF,TGTGCCAGCAGTTTAGGCGGTGAGCAGTTCTTC
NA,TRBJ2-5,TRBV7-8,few,CASSGLPGQGEETQYF,TGTGCCAGCAGCGGGCTGCCGGGACAAGGGGAAGAGACCCAGTACTTC
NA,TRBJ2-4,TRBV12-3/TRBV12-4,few,CASSIYPIEQNIQYF,TGTGCCAGCAGCATTTACCCTATCGAACAAAACATTCAGTACTTC
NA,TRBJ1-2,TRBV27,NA,CASSFDPPNYGYTF,TGTGCCAGCAGTTTTGATCCACCTAACTATGGCTACACCTTC
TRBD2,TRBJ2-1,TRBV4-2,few,CASSPRTSDNEQFF,TGTGCCAGCAGCCCGCGGACTAGCGACAATGAGCAGTTCTTC
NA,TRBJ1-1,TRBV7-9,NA,CASSFTGRGTEAFF,TGTGCCAGCAGCTTCACGGGGAGGGGAACTGAAGCTTTCTTT
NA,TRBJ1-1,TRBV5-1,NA,CASSSAPRQAVNTEAFF,TGCGCCAGCAGCTCCGCCCCAAGACAGGCAGTGAACACTGAAGCTTTCTTT
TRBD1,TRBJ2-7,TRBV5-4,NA,CASSKGQGKSYEQYF,TGTGCCAGCAGTAAGGGACAGGGGAAGTCCTACGAGCAGTACTTC
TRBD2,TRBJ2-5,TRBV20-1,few,CSAGLAGGPYGPQYF,TGCAGTGCCGGACTAGCGGGGGGGCCTTACGGGCCCCAGTACTTC
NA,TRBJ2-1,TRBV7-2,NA,CASSNAASSGNEQFF,TGTGCCAGCAGCAATGCGGCGAGTTCGGGCAATGAGCAGTTCTTC
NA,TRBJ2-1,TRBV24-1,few,CATSDNRLDPFEQFF,TGTGCCACCAGTGACAACAGACTAGATCCCTTTGAGCAGTTCTTC
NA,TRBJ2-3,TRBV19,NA,CASMPYPPDTQYF,TGTGCCAGTATGCCCTACCCTCCGGATACGCAGTATTTT
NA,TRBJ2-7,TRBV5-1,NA,CASSGLYEQYF,TGCGCCAGCAGCGGATTGTACGAGCAGTACTTC
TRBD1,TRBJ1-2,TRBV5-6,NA,CASSRPGTGYGYTF,TGTGCCAGCAGCAGGCCTGGGACAGGCTATGGCTACACCTTC
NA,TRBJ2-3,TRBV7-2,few,CASSLGASSTDTQYF,TGTGCCAGCAGCTTAGGCGCTTCTAGCACAGATACGCAGTATTTT
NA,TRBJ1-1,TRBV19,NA,CASAPRQGGSEDTEAFF,TGTGCCAGTGCACCTCGCCAGGGCGGATCTGAAGACACTGAAGCTTTCTTT
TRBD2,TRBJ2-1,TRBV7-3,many,CASSLRPGRRGGIHEQFF,TGTGCCAGCAGCTTAAGGCCCGGTCGGCGGGGGGGTATTCATGAGCAGTTCTTC
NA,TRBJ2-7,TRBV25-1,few,CASSDNGVHYEQYF,TGTGCCAGCAGTGACAACGGGGTGCACTACGAGCAGTACTTC
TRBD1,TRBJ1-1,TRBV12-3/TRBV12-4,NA,CASKERQGMNTEAFF,TGTGCCAGCAAGGAAAGACAGGGAATGAACACTGAAGCTTTCTTT
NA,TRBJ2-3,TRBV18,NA,CASSPTKQNADTQYF,TGTGCCAGCTCACCGACGAAGCAGAACGCAGATACGCAGTATTTT
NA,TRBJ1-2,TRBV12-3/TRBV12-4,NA,CASSQWRVGGGYGYTF,TGTGCCAGCAGTCAATGGAGGGTTGGGGGTGGCTATGGCTACACCTTC
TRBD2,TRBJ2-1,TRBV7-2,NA,CASRPGTSGRNAEQFF,TGTGCCAGCAGGCCCGGGACTAGCGGGAGGAATGCTGAGCAGTTCTTC
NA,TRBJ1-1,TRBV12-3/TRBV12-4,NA,CASVRSTEAFF,TGTGCCAGTGTGAGAAGCACTGAAGCTTTCTTT
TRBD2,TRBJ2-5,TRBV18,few,CASSPGWGGEETQYF,TGTGCCAGCTCACCTGGTTGGGGGGGAGAAGAGACCCAGTACTTC
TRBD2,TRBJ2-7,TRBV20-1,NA,CSARDASGLAGNYEQYF,TGCAGTGCTAGAGATGCCTCCGGACTAGCGGGGAACTACGAGCAGTACTTC
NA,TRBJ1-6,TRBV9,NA,CASSPTTGPNSPLHF,TGTGCCAGCAGCCCGACCACAGGGCCCAATTCACCCCTCCACTTT
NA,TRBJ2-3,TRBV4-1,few,CASSHREQRVGTDTQYF,TGCGCCAGCAGCCATAGGGAACAGCGGGTTGGCACAGATACGCAGTATTTT
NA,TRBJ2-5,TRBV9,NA,CASSVASGYHQETQYF,TGTGCCAGCAGCGTTGCAAGCGGGTATCACCAAGAGACCCAGTACTTC
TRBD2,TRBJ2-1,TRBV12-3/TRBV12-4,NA,CASSLVPLAGGNEQFF,TGTGCCAGCAGTTTAGTCCCTCTAGCGGGGGGAAATGAGCAGTTCTTC
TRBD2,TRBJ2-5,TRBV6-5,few,CASTPGLAGSETQYF,TGTGCCAGCACTCCAGGACTAGCGGGTTCAGAGACCCAGTACTTC
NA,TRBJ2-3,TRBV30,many,CAWSVRRADTQYF,TGTGCCTGGAGTGTACGTCGGGCAGATACGCAGTATTTT
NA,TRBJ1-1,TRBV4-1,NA,CASSQERNTEAFF,TGCGCCAGCAGCCAAGAGAGGAACACTGAAGCTTTCTTT
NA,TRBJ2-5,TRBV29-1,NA,CSATLWGFQETQYF,TGCAGCGCTACCTTGTGGGGGTTCCAAGAGACCCAGTACTTC
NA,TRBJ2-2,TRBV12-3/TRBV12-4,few,CASSSRNQGELFF,TGTGCCAGCAGTTCGCGTAATCAAGGGGAGCTGTTTTTT
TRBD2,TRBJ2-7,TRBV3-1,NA,CASSHGWTSGRDEQYF,TGTGCCAGCAGCCATGGTTGGACTAGCGGGAGAGACGAGCAGTACTTC
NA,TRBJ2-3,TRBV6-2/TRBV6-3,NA,CASSYGSRADTQYF,TGTGCCAGCAGTTACGGGTCCCGGGCGGATACGCAGTATTTT
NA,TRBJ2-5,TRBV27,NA,CASSGRTMSVETQYF,TGTGCCAGCAGCGGACGGACTATGTCTGTTGAGACCCAGTACTTC
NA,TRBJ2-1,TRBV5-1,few,CASSTSLAYNEQFF,TGCGCCAGCAGCACTAGTTTGGCCTACAATGAGCAGTTCTTC
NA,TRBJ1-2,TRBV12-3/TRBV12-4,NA,CASSLAGRARGGYTF,TGTGCCAGCAGTTTGGCGGGCAGGGCAAGGGGTGGCTACACCTTC